Described below is a single T cell receptor (beta chain) sequence and its context. The data were taken from a study of CD8 T cells in Susac syndrome. RNA in amounts of roughly 0.5 to 1 ug was reverse transcribed with random hexamers. TCRdb called the immunoSEQ multiplex PCR reads again in MiXCR, with one record for every CDR3 protein. The sample shows about 240,000 distinct CDR3 sequences, about 95% of them seen only once. Trimming cost V 4 bases and J 3 bases; bases outside gene matches: 15. CDR1 is MNHEY, CDR2 SVGAGI, per germline. The CDR3 has 18 amino acids. Material: CD4+ T cells from PBMCs. This clonotype was sampled from a human donor with Susac syndrome. The chain employs TRBV6-5 and TRBJ2-5; 9 nucleotides agree with TRBD2. The CDR3 coding sequence is TGTGCCAGCAGTTCGGGGGTTAATTCAGCGGGAGGTAAAGAGACCCAGTACTTC. Its protein is CASSSGVNSAGGKETQYF.